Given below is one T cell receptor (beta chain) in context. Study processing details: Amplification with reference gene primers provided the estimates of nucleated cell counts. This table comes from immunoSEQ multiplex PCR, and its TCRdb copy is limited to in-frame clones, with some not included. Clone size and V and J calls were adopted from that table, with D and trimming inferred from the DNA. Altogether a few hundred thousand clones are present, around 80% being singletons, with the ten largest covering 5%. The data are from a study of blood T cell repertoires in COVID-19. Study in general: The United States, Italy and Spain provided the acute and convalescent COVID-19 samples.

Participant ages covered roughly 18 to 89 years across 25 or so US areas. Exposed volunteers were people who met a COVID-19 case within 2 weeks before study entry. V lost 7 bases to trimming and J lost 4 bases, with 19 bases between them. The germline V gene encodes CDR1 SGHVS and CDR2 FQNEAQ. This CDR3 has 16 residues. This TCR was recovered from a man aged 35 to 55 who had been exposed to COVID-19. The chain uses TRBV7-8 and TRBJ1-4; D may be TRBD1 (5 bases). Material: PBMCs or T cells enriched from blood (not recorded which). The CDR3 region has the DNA TGTGCCAGCACCAAAGTAACGGCAGGGTTTAATGAAAAACTGTTTTTT. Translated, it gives CASTKVTAGFNEKLFF.